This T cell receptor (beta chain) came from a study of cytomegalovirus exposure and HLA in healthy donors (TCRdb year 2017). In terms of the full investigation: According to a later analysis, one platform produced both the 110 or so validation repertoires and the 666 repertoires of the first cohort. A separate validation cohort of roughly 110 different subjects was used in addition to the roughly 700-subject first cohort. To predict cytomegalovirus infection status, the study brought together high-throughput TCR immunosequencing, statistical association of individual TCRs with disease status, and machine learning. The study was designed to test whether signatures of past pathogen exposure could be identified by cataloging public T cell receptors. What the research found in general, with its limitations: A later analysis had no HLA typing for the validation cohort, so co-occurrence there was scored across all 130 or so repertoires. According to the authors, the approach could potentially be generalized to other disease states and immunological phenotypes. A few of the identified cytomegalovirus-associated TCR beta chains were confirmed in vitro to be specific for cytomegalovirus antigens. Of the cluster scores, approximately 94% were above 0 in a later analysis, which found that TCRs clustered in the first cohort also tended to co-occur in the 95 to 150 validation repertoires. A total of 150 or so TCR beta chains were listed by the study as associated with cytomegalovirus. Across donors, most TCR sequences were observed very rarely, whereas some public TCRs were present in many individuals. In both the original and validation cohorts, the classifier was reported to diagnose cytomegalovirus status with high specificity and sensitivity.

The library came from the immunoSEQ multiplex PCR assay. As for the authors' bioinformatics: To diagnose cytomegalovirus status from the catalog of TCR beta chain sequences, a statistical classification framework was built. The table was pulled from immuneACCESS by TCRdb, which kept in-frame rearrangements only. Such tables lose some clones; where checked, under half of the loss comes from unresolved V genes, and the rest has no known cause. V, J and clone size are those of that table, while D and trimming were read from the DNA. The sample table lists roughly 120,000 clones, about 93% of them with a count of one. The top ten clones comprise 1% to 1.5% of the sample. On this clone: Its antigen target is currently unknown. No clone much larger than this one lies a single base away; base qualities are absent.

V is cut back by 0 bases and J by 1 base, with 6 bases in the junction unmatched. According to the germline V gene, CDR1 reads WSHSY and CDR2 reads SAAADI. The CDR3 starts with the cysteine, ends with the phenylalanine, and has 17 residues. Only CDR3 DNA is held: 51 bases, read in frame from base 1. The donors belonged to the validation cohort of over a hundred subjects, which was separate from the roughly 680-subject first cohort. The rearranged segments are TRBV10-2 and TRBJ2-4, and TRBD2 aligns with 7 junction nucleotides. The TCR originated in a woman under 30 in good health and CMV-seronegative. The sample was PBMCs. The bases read TGCGCCAGCAGTGAGTCGATGGCGGGGGTCGCCAAAAACATTCAGTACTTC. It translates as CASSESMAGVAKNIQYF.